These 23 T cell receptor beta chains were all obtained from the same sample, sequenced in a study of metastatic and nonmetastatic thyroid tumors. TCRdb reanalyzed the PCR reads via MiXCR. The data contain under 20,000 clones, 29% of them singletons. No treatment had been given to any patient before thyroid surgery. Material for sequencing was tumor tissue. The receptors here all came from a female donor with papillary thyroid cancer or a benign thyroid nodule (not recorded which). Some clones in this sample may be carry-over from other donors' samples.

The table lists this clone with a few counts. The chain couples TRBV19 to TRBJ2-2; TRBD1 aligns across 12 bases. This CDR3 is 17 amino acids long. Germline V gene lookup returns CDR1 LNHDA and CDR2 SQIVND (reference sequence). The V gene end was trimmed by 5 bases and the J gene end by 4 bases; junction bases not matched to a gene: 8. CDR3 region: CASSHPGTGGRTGELFF. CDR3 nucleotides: TGTGCCAGTAGTCATCCCGGGACAGGGGGCCGCACCGGGGAGCTGTTTTTT.

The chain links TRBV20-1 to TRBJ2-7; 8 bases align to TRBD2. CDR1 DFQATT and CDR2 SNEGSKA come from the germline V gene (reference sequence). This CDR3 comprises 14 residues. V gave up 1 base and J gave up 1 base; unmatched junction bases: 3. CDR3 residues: CSARASGYSYEQYF. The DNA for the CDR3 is TGCAGTGCTAGAGCTAGCGGGTATTCCTACGAGCAGTACTTC.

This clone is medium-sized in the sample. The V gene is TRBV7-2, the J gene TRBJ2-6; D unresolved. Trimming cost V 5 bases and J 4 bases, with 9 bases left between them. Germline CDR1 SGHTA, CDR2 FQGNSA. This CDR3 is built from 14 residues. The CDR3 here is CASSPKGGANVLTF. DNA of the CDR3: TGTGCCAGCAGCCCAAAGGGAGGGGCCAACGTCCTGACTTTC.

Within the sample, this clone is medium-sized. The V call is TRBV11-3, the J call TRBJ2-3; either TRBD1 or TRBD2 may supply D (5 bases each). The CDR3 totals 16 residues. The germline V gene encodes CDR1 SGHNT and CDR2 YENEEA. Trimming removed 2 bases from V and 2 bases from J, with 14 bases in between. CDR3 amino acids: CASSLRRGPNTDTQYF. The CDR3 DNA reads TGTGCCAGCAGCTTAAGACGGGGACCAAACACAGATACGCAGTATTTT.

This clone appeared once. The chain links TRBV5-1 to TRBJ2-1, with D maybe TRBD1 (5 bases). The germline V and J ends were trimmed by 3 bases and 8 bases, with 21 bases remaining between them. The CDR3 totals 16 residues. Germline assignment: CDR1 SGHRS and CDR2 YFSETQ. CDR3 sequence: CASSSLLGQPGHEQFF. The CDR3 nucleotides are TGCGCCAGCAGCTCGCTCCTCGGGCAGCCAGGGCATGAGCAGTTCTTC.

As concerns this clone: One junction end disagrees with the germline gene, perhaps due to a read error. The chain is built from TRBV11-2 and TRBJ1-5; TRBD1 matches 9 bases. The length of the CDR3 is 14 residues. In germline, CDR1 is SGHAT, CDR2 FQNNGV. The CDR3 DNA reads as TGTGCCAGCAGCTTGGGACAGGGCAAGCAGCCCCAGCATTTT. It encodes CASSLGQGKQPQHF.

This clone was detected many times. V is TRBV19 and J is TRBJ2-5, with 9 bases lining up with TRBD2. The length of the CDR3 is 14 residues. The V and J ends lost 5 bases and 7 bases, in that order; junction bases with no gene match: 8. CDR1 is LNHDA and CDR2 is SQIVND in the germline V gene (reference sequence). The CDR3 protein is CASSLTGTSPTQYF. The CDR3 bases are TGTGCCAGTAGTTTAACCGGGACTAGCCCGACCCAGTACTTC.

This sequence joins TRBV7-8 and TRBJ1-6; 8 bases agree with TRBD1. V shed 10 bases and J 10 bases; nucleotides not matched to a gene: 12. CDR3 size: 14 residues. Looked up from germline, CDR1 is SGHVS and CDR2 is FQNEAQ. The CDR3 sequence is CATDRGTGGSPLHF. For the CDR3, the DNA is TGTGCCACCGACAGGGGCACCGGAGGATCACCCCTCCACTTT. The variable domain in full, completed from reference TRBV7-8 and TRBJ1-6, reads GAGVSQSPRYKVAKRGQDVALRCDPISGHVSLFWYQQALGQGPEFLTYFQNEAQLDKSGLPSDRFFAERPEGSVSTLKIQRTQQEDSAVYLCATDRGTGGSPLHFGNGTRLTVT.

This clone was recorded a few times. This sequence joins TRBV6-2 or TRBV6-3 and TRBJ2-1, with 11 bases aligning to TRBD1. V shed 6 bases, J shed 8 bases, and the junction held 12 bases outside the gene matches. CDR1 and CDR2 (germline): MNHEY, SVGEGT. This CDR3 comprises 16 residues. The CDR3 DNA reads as TGTGCCAGCAGCCCCCAGGCCGGACAGGGGGCAGATGAGCAGTTCTTC. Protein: CASSPQAGQGADEQFF.

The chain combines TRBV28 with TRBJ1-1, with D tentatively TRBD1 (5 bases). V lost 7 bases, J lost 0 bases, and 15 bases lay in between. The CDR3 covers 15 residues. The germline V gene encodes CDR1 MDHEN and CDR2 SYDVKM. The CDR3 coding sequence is TGTGCCAGCACCTGGCTCGGACATATGAACACTGAAGCTTTCTTT. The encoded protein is CASTWLGHMNTEAFF.

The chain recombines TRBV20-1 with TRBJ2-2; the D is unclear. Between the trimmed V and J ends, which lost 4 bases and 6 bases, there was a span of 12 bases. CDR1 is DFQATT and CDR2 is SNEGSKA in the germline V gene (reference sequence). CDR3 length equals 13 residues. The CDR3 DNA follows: TGCAGTGCTATAGACGGCACCCCCGGGGAGCTGTTTTTT. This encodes CSAIDGTPGELFF.

CDR3 region: CASSLIGMGGNTIYF. CDR3 nucleotides: TGTGCCAGCAGCTTAATCGGGATGGGTGGAAACACCATATATTTT. V gene TRBV9 combines with J gene TRBJ1-3; D not certain. This CDR3 region has 15 residues. Looked up from germline, CDR1 is SGDLS and CDR2 is YYNGEE. V was clipped by 4 bases and J by 3 bases, with 14 bases between them.

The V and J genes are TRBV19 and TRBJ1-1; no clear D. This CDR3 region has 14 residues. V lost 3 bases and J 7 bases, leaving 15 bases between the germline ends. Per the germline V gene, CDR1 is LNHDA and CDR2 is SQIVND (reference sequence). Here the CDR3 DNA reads TGTGCCAGTAGTATTCGGGCAGGAGTGGGTGAAGCTTTCTTT. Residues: CASSIRAGVGEAFF.

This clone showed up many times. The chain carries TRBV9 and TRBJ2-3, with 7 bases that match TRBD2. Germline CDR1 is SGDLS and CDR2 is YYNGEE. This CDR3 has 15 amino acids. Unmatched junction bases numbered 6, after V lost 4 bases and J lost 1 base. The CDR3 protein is CASSPATSGTDTQYF. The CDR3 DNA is TGTGCCAGCAGCCCCGCCACTAGCGGCACAGATACGCAGTATTTT.

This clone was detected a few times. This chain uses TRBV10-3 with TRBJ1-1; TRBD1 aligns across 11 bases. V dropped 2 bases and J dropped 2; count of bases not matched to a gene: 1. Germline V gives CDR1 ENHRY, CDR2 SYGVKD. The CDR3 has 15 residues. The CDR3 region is CAISEGTGGNTEAFF. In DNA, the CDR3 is TGTGCCATCAGTGAGGGGACAGGGGGAAACACTGAAGCTTTCTTT.

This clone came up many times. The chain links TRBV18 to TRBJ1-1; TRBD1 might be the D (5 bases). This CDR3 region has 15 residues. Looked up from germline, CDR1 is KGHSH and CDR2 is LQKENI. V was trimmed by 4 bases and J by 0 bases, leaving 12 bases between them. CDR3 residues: CASSLPDNMNTEAFF. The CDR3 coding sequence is TGTGCCAGCTCACTACCGGACAACATGAACACTGAAGCTTTCTTT.

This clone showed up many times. For the CDR3, the DNA is TGTGCCAGCAGCTTGGGCCTAGCGGGAGTAGGGAATGAGCAGTTCTTC. This encodes CASSLGLAGVGNEQFF. This chain connects TRBV5-6 to TRBJ2-1; 10 bases align to TRBD2. The CDR3 has 16 residues. Germline CDR1 SGHDT, CDR2 YYEEEE. Trimming took 0 bases from V and 7 from J; bases not matched to a gene: 7.

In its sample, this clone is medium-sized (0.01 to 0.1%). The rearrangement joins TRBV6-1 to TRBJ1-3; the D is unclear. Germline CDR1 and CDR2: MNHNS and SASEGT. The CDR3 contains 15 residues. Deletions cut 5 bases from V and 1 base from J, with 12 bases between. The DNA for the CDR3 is TGTGCCAGCAGTTTCGATGAAGGGTCTGGAAACACCATATATTTT. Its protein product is CASSFDEGSGNTIYF.

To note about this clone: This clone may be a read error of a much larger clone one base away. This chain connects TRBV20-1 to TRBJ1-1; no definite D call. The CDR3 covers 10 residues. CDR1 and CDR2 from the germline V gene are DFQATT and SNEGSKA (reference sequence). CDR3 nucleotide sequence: TGCAGTGCTAGGCATACTGATGCTTTCTTT. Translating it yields CSARHTDAFF.

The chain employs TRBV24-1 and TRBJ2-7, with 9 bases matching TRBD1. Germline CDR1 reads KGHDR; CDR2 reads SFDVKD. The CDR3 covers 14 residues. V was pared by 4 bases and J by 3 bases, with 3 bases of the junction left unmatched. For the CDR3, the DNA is TGTGCCACCAGTGACAGGGGACAGGGCTACGAGCAGTACTTC. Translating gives CATSDRGQGYEQYF.

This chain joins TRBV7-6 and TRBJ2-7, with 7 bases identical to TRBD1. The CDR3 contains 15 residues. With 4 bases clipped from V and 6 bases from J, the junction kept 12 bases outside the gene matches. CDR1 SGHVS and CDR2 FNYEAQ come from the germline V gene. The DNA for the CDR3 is TGTGCCAGCAGCTCAAGGACAGGTCGAGGTGCCGAGCAGTACTTC. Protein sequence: CASSSRTGRGAEQYF.

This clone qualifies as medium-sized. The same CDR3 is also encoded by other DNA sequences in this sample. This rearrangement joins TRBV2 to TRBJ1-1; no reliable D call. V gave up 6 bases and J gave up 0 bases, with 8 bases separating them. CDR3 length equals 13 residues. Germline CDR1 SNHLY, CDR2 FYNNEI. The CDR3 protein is CASRPGLNTEAFF. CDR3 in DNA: TGTGCCAGCAGGCCGGGCCTGAACACTGAAGCTTTCTTT.

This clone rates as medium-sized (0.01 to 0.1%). The CDR3 reads CASTGTGTEFFGYTF. For the CDR3, the DNA is TGTGCCAGTACCGGAACCGGGACAGAGTTTTTCGGCTACACCTTC. The chain joins TRBV19 to TRBJ1-2; the match to TRBD1 covers 7 bases. Germline V gene data show CDR1 as LNHDA and CDR2 as SQIVND (reference sequence). V lost 7 bases to trimming and J lost 8 bases; unmatched junction nucleotides: 16. This CDR3 has 15 residues.